One sample yielded the 31 T cell receptor beta chains listed below, sequenced in a study of blood T cell repertoires in COVID-19. Measured with immunoSEQ multiplex PCR; TCRdb has only the in-frame clones, and not every one. The sample has roughly 230,000 clones, nearly 90% seen once. The sequenced sample was peripheral blood. These receptors were obtained from a woman in her thirties or forties who had recovered from COVID-19.

This clone was found once. The chain recombines TRBV28 with TRBJ1-2; D remains unclear. The V and J ends lost 2 bases and 7 bases respectively, with 8 bases between them. The CDR3 contains 12 residues. CDR1 is MDHEN, CDR2 SYDVKM, per germline. Here the CDR3 DNA reads TGTGCCAGCAGTTTAGAGGGAGGTGGCTACACCTTC. The encoded protein is CASSLEGGGYTF.

The chain joins TRBV9 to TRBJ2-3; D ambiguous. V lost 0 bases and J 2 bases, leaving 7 bases between the germline ends. The CDR3 is 14 residues long. The germline V gene has CDR1 SGDLS and CDR2 YYNGEE. The CDR3 region is CASSVGLYTDTQYF. The CDR3 DNA follows: TGTGCCAGCAGCGTAGGCCTATACACAGATACGCAGTATTTT.

The V call is TRBV18, the J call TRBJ2-1, with 8 positions matching TRBD1. Germline lookup yields CDR1 KGHSH and CDR2 LQKENI. This CDR3 comprises 15 residues. V gave up 6 bases and J gave up 3 bases; unmatched junction bases: 7. CDR3 region: CASSYGQGDYNEQFF. For the CDR3, the DNA is TGTGCCAGCTCCTACGGACAGGGAGACTACAATGAGCAGTTCTTC. Drawing the rest from reference TRBV18 and TRBJ2-1, the complete variable domain is NAGVMQNPRHLVRRRGQEARLRCSPMKGHSHVYWYRQLPEEGLKFMVYLQKENIIDESGMPKERFSAEFPKEGPSILRIQQVVRGDSAAYFCASSYGQGDYNEQFFGPGTRLTVL.

The chain carries TRBV28 and TRBJ2-5; TRBD2 is a possible D gene (6 bases). V lost 7 bases to trimming and J lost 3 bases, with 6 bases between them. The CDR3 spans 11 residues. Germline loops: CDR1 MDHEN, CDR2 SYDVKM. As DNA, the CDR3 is TGTGCCAGCACGGGGGAAGAGACCCAGTACTTC. Encoded protein: CASTGEETQYF.

The chain has TRBV6-2 or TRBV6-3 and TRBJ1-2, with unresolved D. The CDR3 is 12 amino acids. Between the trimmed V and J ends, which lost 3 bases and 3 bases, there was a span of 5 bases. From germline, CDR1 is MNHEY and CDR2 SVGEGT. CDR3 bases: TGTGCCAGCAGTTATTCTGACTATGGCTACACCTTC. It codes for CASSYSDYGYTF.

The chain uses TRBV4-1 and TRBJ2-1, with TRBD1 identical over 8 bases. Germline CDR1 is MGHRA and CDR2 is YSYEKL. CDR3 size: 14 residues. The J segment lost 6 bases and the V segment lost 3 bases, leaving 4 bases of the junction unmatched. The chain's CDR3 is CASSHQDRGNEQFF. In DNA form, the CDR3 reads TGCGCCAGCAGCCATCAAGACAGGGGCAATGAGCAGTTCTTC.

J is TRBJ2-2 and V is TRBV2; the D gene is possibly TRBD2 (6 bases). Trimming shortened V by 5 bases and J by 1 base, and 17 bases separated the two germline ends. The CDR3 extends over 17 amino acids. CDR1 SNHLY and CDR2 FYNNEI come from the germline V gene. The CDR3 protein is CASSTTSGTLNTGELFF. The CDR3 DNA follows: TGTGCCAGCAGTACGACATCCGGGACTCTGAACACCGGGGAGCTGTTTTTT.

This clone has only a few counts. This chain joins TRBV4-2 and TRBJ1-1; D may be TRBD1 (6 bases). The CDR3 has 14 amino acids. Germline-derived CDR1 and CDR2 are LGHNA and YNFKEQ. Trimming stripped 0 bases from V and 5 bases from J, with 10 bases between. CDR3 bases: TGTGCCAGCAGCCAAGATAGAAGGGGGACTGAAGCTTTCTTT. This encodes CASSQDRRGTEAFF.

The genes are TRBV30 and TRBJ2-5; D is ambiguous. V shed 3 bases and J shed 5 bases, with 10 bases lying between them. The germline V gene encodes CDR1 GTSNPN and CDR2 SVGIG (reference sequence). CDR3 length: 12 residues. CDR3: CAWREEWETQYF. The CDR3 DNA sequence: TGTGCCTGGAGAGAGGAATGGGAGACCCAGTACTTC. The full variable domain, with the rest looked up from reference TRBV30 and TRBJ2-5, is SQTIHQWPATLVQPVGSPLSLECTVEGTSNPNLYWYRQAAGRGLQLLFYSVGIGQISSEVPQNLSASRPQDRQFILSSKKLLLSDSGFYLCAWREEWETQYFGPGTRLLVL.

The V gene is TRBV5-4, the J gene TRBJ1-3; maybe TRBD1 (6 bases). This CDR3 is 15 amino acids long. Per the germline V gene, CDR1 is SGHNT and CDR2 is YYREEE (reference sequence). Trimming took 4 bases from V and 0 from J, leaving 11 bases between them. The CDR3 reads CASSIQGSSGNTIYF. The CDR3 nucleotides read TGTGCCAGCAGCATTCAGGGGAGCTCTGGAAACACCATATATTTT.

This clone was observed a handful of times. The chain couples TRBV10-2 to TRBJ2-7; D ambiguous. V lost 5 bases, J lost 7 bases, and 21 bases lay in between. The length of the CDR3 is 15 residues. Germline CDR1 is WSHSY and CDR2 is SAAADI. CDR3 DNA sequence: TGCGCCAGCAGTCGGATGGCCTATGATGGAGCTGAGCAGTACGTC. Translation gives CASSRMAYDGAEQYV.

The chain combines TRBV6-1 with TRBJ1-4, with unresolved D. V was trimmed by 2 bases and J by 5 bases, leaving 15 bases between them. CDR3 size: 16 residues. In germline, CDR1 is MNHNS, CDR2 SASEGT. The CDR3 loop reads CASSEFGWKPNEKLFF. CDR3 DNA: TGTGCCAGCAGTGAATTCGGGTGGAAACCAAATGAAAAACTGTTTTTT.

The chain is built from TRBV21-1 and TRBJ1-2; the table names TRBD1, a call not compared with the DNA. TRBV21-1 is a listed pseudogene. The CDR3 covers 18 residues. The CDR3 coding sequence is TGTGCCAGCACCACTCGCCAATTCCGGGACAGGGTTCCCTATGGCTACACCTTC. Translating it yields CASTTRQFRDRVPYGYTF.

This clone came up once. This chain uses TRBV7-6 with TRBJ2-3; 8 bases line up with TRBD2. The ends lost 5 bases at V and 2 bases at J; junction bases unmatched: 9. The V gene's germline CDR1 is SGHVS and CDR2 FNYEAQ. The length of the CDR3 is 16 residues. CDR3 coding DNA: TGTGCCAGCAGCCCTAGGATTAGCGGGGACACAGATACGCAGTATTTT. This gives the protein CASSPRISGDTDTQYF.

This chain joins TRBV5-1 and TRBJ2-7; TRBD1 agrees at 7 bases. CDR1 is SGHRS and CDR2 is YFSETQ in the germline V gene. The CDR3 has 14 amino acids. V lost 4 bases, J lost 6 bases, and 10 bases stayed unmatched. The DNA of the CDR3 is TGCGCCAGCAGCAACTCCGGGACAGCCCTCGAGCAGTACTTC. Protein sequence: CASSNSGTALEQYF.

This chain connects TRBV18 to TRBJ1-2; no clear D gene. CDR1 and CDR2 from the germline V gene are KGHSH and LQKENI. The CDR3 is 14 amino acids. V lost 2 bases and J 0 bases, leaving 7 bases between the germline ends. The CDR3 DNA follows: TGTGCCAGCTCACCAGGGCAGACTAACTATGGCTACACCTTC. Its protein is CASSPGQTNYGYTF.

The chain links TRBV6-4 to TRBJ2-2; 14 bases align to TRBD2. The CDR3 length is 18 residues. CDR1 and CDR2 (germline): MRHNA, SNTAGT. V trimming: 5 bases; J trimming: 0 bases; junction bases outside the gene matches: 5. The CDR3, as DNA: TGTGCCAGCAGTCGGACTAGCGGGGGGACTGCGAACACCGGGGAGCTGTTTTTT. This codes for CASSRTSGGTANTGELFF.

This clone was recorded only once. The chain links TRBV6-5 to TRBJ2-1; tentatively, D is TRBD1 (6 bases). CDR1 and CDR2 (germline): MNHEY, SVGAGI. Trimming took 5 bases from V and 7 from J, leaving 18 bases between them. The CDR3 contains 15 residues. CDR3 in amino acids: CASSRTTGSRNEQFF. In DNA, the CDR3 is TGTGCCAGCAGTCGAACTACAGGGTCCAGGAATGAGCAGTTCTTC.

This clone has only a few counts. The chain is built from TRBV27 and TRBJ1-3, with 9 bases that match TRBD1. V shed 8 bases, J shed 4 bases, and the junction held 9 bases outside the gene matches. Germline V gives CDR1 MNHEY, CDR2 SMNVEV (reference sequence). This CDR3 contains 15 residues. Here the CDR3 reads CASGPHRGRGNTIYF. The DNA for the CDR3 is TGTGCCAGCGGCCCCCACAGGGGGCGAGGAAACACCATATATTTT.

For this clone: Other DNA sequences in the same sample also yield this CDR3. The chain couples TRBV7-9 to TRBJ1-4, with no clear D. V shed 0 bases and J shed 3 bases, with 5 bases lying between them. The CDR3 length is 14 residues. In germline, CDR1 is SEHNR, CDR2 FQNEAQ (reference sequence). The DNA for the CDR3 is TGTGCCAGCAGCTTAGCCGGGGCTAATGAAAAACTGTTTTTT. Amino acid sequence: CASSLAGANEKLFF.

This clone was counted once. V and J are TRBV27 and TRBJ2-7; 10 bases are shared with TRBD2. The CDR3 is made up of 19 amino acids. Germline CDR1 and CDR2: MNHEY and SMNVEV (reference sequence). V was pared by 3 bases and J by 2 bases, with 16 bases of the junction left unmatched. Written as DNA, the CDR3 is TGTGCCAGCAGTTTGAGGAGGTCTACTAGCGGGACTATGGCCTACGAGCAGTACTTC. The encoded protein is CASSLRRSTSGTMAYEQYF.

The chain links TRBV27 to TRBJ1-5; D is ambiguous. The length of the CDR3 is 12 residues. The ends were cut back, 7 bases at V and 5 bases at J, with 9 bases in the middle. The germline CDR1 and CDR2 sequences are MNHEY and SMNVEV (reference sequence). The CDR3: CASKVGDQPQHF. In DNA, the CDR3 is TGTGCCAGCAAGGTCGGGGATCAGCCCCAGCATTTT.

The CDR3 is CASSSTGGLHQPQHF. CDR3 in DNA: TGTGCCAGCAGCTCGACAGGGGGCTTACATCAGCCCCAGCATTTT. The genes are TRBV5-6 and TRBJ1-5, with 10 bases aligning to TRBD1. The CDR3 runs to 15 residues. Looked up from germline, CDR1 is SGHDT and CDR2 is YYEEEE. V lost 3 bases to trimming and J lost 5 bases; unmatched junction nucleotides: 5.

This chain links TRBV4-3 with TRBJ2-3, with a tentative D call TRBD2 (5 bases). Germline assignment: CDR1 LGHNA and CDR2 YSLEER. The CDR3 covers 14 residues. The germline V and J ends were trimmed by 2 bases and 5 bases, with 11 bases remaining between them. CDR3 bases: TGCGCCAGCAGCCAATCGGCGGGCGTAGATACGCAGTATTTT. It yields the protein CASSQSAGVDTQYF.

The V and J genes are TRBV9 and TRBJ2-5; weak D call: TRBD2 (7 bases). V lost 5 bases and J lost 5, with 19 bases in between. CDR3 size: 15 residues. CDR1 SGDLS and CDR2 YYNGEE come from the germline V gene. The CDR3 loop is CASSSRGAEGETQYF. In DNA form, the CDR3 reads TGTGCCAGCAGTTCCCGGGGGGCGGAGGGGGAGACCCAGTACTTC.

The rearrangement uses TRBV5-1 and TRBJ2-1; TRBD2 agrees at 8 bases. There are 19 residues in the CDR3. The J segment lost 5 bases and the V segment lost 3 bases, leaving 19 bases of the junction unmatched. CDR1 is SGHRS, CDR2 YFSETQ, per germline. CDR3 DNA sequence: TGCGCCAGCAGCTCCCTTGGAACCCAGCGGGGGATACAAAACAATGAGCAGTTCTTC. Its translation: CASSSLGTQRGIQNNEQFF. The full variable domain, in which reference TRBV5-1 and TRBJ2-1 provide the parts outside the CDR3, is KAGVTQTPRYLIKTRGQQVTLSCSPISGHRSVSWYQQTPGQGLQFLFEYFSETQRNKGNFPGRFSGRQFSNSRSEMNVSTLELGDSALYLCASSSLGTQRGIQNNEQFFGPGTRLTVL.

The V and J genes are TRBV3-1 (or the pseudogene TRBV3-2) and TRBJ1-2; D not certain. V lost 2 bases to trimming and J lost 4 bases, with 11 bases between them. CDR1 and CDR2 from the germline V gene are LGHDT and YNNKEL (reference sequence). This CDR3 has 14 residues. Written as DNA, the CDR3 is TGTGCCAGCAGCCAAAGTACAGCAATCTATGGCTACACCTTC. Translating gives CASSQSTAIYGYTF.

V and J are TRBV27 and TRBJ2-3, with 8 bases aligning to TRBD2. Germline lookup yields CDR1 MNHEY and CDR2 SMNVEV (reference sequence). The CDR3 length is 15 residues. V trimming: 1 base; J trimming: 4 bases; junction bases outside the gene matches: 4. In DNA form, the CDR3 reads TGTGCCAGCAGTTTATACGGGAGGGAGCCAGATACGCAGTATTTT. Its protein is CASSLYGREPDTQYF.

The chain has TRBV9 and TRBJ2-5; D is possibly TRBD2 (5 bases). Germline CDR1 is SGDLS and CDR2 is YYNGEE. The length of the CDR3 is 13 residues. Trimming took off 0 bases at V and 5 bases at J, with 8 bases between the two ends. The CDR3 sequence: CASSVELAETQYF. DNA for the CDR3: TGTGCCAGCAGCGTAGAGTTAGCGGAGACCCAGTACTTC.

The chain recombines TRBV24-1 with TRBJ2-1, with TRBD1 identical over 7 bases. The CDR3 has 14 residues. CDR1 is KGHDR and CDR2 is SFDVKD in the germline V gene. V lost 7 bases, J lost 2 bases, and 4 bases stayed unmatched. The CDR3 DNA follows: TGTGCCACCAGCTCCGGGACAGCCTACAATGAGCAGTTCTTC. It yields the protein CATSSGTAYNEQFF.

The chain employs TRBV11-3 and TRBJ2-1; no clear D gene. The length of the CDR3 is 15 residues. Germline CDR1 is SGHNT and CDR2 is YENEEA. Trimming cost V 1 base and J 6 bases, with 13 bases left between them. CDR3 protein: CASSLAQLWVNEQFF. The CDR3 bases are TGTGCCAGCAGCTTAGCACAGCTCTGGGTCAATGAGCAGTTCTTC.